The TCR beta chain under discussion was sequenced for a study of regulatory T cells in long-lasting Graves disease. As for the study in general: Antithyroid drugs had been taken under 3 months by newly diagnosed Graves' patients.

This clonotype was counted at least ten times. Its matching antigen is unknown. CDR3-region Arm-PCR and iRepertoire HTBI primers produced the TCR beta libraries. TCRdb fed the multiplex PCR reads into MiXCR, producing one record per CDR3 protein. The sample records approximately 400,000 distinct CDR3 sequences, around 16% being singletons. General observations from the study: New patients shared fewer public clonotypes (around 880) than persistent patients did (fewer than 3,000). Thyroid tissue was not studied; only peripheral blood was.

The CDR3 is made up of 15 amino acids. Deletions cut 9 bases from V and 3 bases from J, with 20 bases between. Germline CDR1 reads MNHNS; CDR2 reads SASEGT. Regarding time point: newly diagnosed GD, antithyroid drugs for less than 3 months. RNA isolated from PBMCs was used to make the TCR library. Guidelines of the American Thyroid Association were used to diagnose Graves' disease. This sample also belongs to another study, concerning T cells in Graves' hyperthyroidism and ophthalmopathy.

The rearrangement links TRBV6-1 to TRBJ1-2; the D is unclear. The sequence derives from a woman in her thirties or forties with Graves disease. This material consisted of peripheral blood mononuclear cells (PBMCs), taken at new diagnosis, from a patient treated with antithyroid drugs. The CDR3 coding sequence is TGTGCCAGTGTACAACCCCCACAAGAGTACTATGGCTACACCTTC. Residues: CASVQPPQEYYGYTF.